This T cell receptor (beta chain) was recovered during a study of control samples from healthy donors and cancer patients. Germline values: CDR1 MDHEN, CDR2 SYDVKM. This CDR3 comprises 14 residues. Deletions cut 6 bases from V and 1 base from J, with 10 bases between. Clones were read by immunoSEQ multiplex PCR, and TCRdb kept only the in-frame ones, dropping some. The table has 150,000 or so clones, roughly 90% seen once; the top ten hold approximately 12%. The rearrangement joins TRBV28 to TRBJ1-5; D not certain. The source is a man aged 30-40 years in good health. Specimen: blood. CDR3 sequence reads: CASSRRESNQPQHF. The CDR3 nucleotides are TGTGCCAGCAGCCGGAGGGAGAGCAATCAGCCCCAGCATTTT.